The sequence of this TCR beta chain was determined in a study of blood T cell repertoires in COVID-19. Study-level background: COVID-19 samples from acute and convalescent phases originated in the United States, Italy and Spain. T cells, B-cell-depleted T cells, or PBMCs supplied cDNA or gDNA.

Germline CDR1 MNHEY, CDR2 SVGAGI. Losses at the gene ends were 6 bases for V and 4 bases for J; bases not matched to a gene: 3. This CDR3 contains 13 residues. As handled by the study authors: Researchers report that nucleated cell counts were estimated from reference gene primer amplification. Assay: immunoSEQ multiplex PCR; the TCRdb copy retains only in-frame clones and omits some. The V and J calls and the clone size are those of that table, but D and trimming were determined from the DNA. The table lists about 46,000 clones, over 80% of them singletons. Sequenced: peripheral blood. V gene TRBV6-5 combines with J gene TRBJ1-3; TRBD1 matches at 7 bases. The sequence was collected from a human donor in a cohort sampled during active COVID-19. The CDR3 reads CASRTGTGNTIYF. The CDR3 DNA reads TGTGCCAGCAGGACAGGGACCGGAAACACCATATATTTT.